This T cell receptor beta chain was retrieved from a study of radiation and T cells in renal cell carcinoma. Study at large: Nephrectomy followed 15 Gy stereotactic body radiation by 4 weeks.

Trimming shortened V by 5 bases and J by 3 bases, and 10 bases separated the two germline ends. There are 13 residues in the CDR3. Germline V gene lookup returns CDR1 MGHRA and CDR2 YSYEKL. Study-wide results and limits: Pretreatment tumor biopsies were lacking, so baseline clonotypes are unknown. In blood, top tumor clones expanded by 2 weeks, shrinking by 4.

Assay used: immunoSEQ multiplex PCR; TCRdb lists only in-frame clones, some missing. Of 150,000 to 180,000 clones in the sample, about 91% are singletons; the top ten hold under 15%. Described time point: blood 2 weeks post-SBRT. The treatment was: 15 Gy SBRT to primary tumor, nephrectomy 4 weeks later. After SBRT, blood was collected at 2 and 4 weeks, plus baseline. For this clone: Its matching antigen is unknown.

The sample in question was blood, obtained from a patient whose treatment included radiotherapy and nephrectomy. This chain links TRBV4-1 with TRBJ1-1; D ambiguous. This TCR derives from a woman aged 45-65 years with renal cell carcinoma. CDR3 loop: CASSYEEYTEAFF. The CDR3 region has the DNA TGCGCCAGCAGCTATGAAGAGTACACTGAAGCTTTCTTT.